The 31 T cell receptor beta chains in this list originate from one sample, sequenced in a study of CD8 T cells in ankylosing spondylitis. Findings and caveats of the study: Several highly homologous variants formed a TCR beta motif that appeared characteristic of ankylosing spondylitis blood.

TCRdb processed the 5' RACE reads anew with MiXCR; each CDR3 protein has one entry. Among 750,000 to 850,000 distinct CDR3 sequences, 10% to 15% were seen once, and the ten largest hold about 0.5%. Antigens for these TCRs are unknown. Sequencing was performed on blood, either unsorted or a sorted T cell fraction (not recorded which). These TCRs come from a male donor with ankylosing spondylitis.

This clonotype came up a few times. The V gene is TRBV5-1, the J gene TRBJ2-1; 10 bases agree with TRBD1. CDR1 and CDR2 (germline): SGHRS, YFSETQ. V lost 4 bases to trimming and J lost 0 bases; unmatched junction nucleotides: 7. The CDR3 has 17 residues. The CDR3 is CASSRGTGAPSYNEQFF. In DNA, the CDR3 is TGCGCCAGCAGCCGCGGGACAGGGGCTCCCTCCTACAATGAGCAGTTCTTC.

There are many counts of this clonotype. CDR3 sequence reads: CASSQEHLAGTEAFF. The CDR3, as DNA: TGCGCCAGCAGCCAAGAGCACTTAGCGGGGACTGAAGCTTTCTTT. The chain is built from TRBV4-3 and TRBJ1-1; D gene ambiguous. The CDR3 runs 15 residues. The germline V and J ends were trimmed by 0 bases and 5 bases, with 13 bases remaining between them. CDR1 LGHNA and CDR2 YSLEER come from the germline V gene.

The V gene is TRBV20-1, the J gene TRBJ2-1, with 9 nucleotides matching TRBD2. The CDR3 has 14 residues. Losses at the gene ends were 2 bases for V and 8 bases for J; bases not matched to a gene: 7. CDR1 and CDR2 (germline): DFQATT, SNEGSKA (reference sequence). CDR3 sequence: CSARLSGSVHEQFF. The CDR3 coding sequence is TGCAGTGCTAGACTTAGCGGGAGTGTCCATGAGCAGTTCTTC.

The rearrangement links TRBV20-1 to TRBJ2-3; D possibly corresponds to TRBD2 (7 bases). The CDR3 totals 14 residues. V gave up 6 bases and J gave up 5 bases, with 18 bases separating them. Germline V gene data show CDR1 as DFQATT and CDR2 as SNEGSKA (reference sequence). CDR3 protein: CSALGGGAVDTQYF. CDR3 nucleotides: TGCAGTGCCCTTGGCGGGGGCGCGGTAGATACGCAGTATTTT.

V is TRBV29-1 and J is TRBJ1-1; possible D gene TRBD1, 5 bases. The V end lost 7 bases, the J end lost 12 bases, and 18 bases lay between the germline ends. Germline CDR1 and CDR2: SQVTM and ANQGSEA. The CDR3 extends over 11 amino acids. The CDR3 here is CSASPWGKPFF. The CDR3 DNA reads TGCAGCGCTTCACCTTGGGGGAAACCTTTCTTT.

This clonotype has just a few counts. The rearrangement joins TRBV14 to TRBJ1-1; 8 bases map to TRBD1. Germline V gene sequence: CDR1 SGHDN, CDR2 FVKESK. J was trimmed by 4 bases and V by 7 bases; bases with no gene match: 5. This CDR3 spans 13 amino acids. CDR3 nucleotides: TGTGCCAGCACAGGGGGCCGTGGCACTGAAGCTTTCTTT. Its translation: CASTGGRGTEAFF.

The rearrangement links TRBV20-1 to TRBJ1-2; D unclear. CDR1 is DFQATT and CDR2 is SNEGSKA in the germline V gene (reference sequence). V shed 5 bases and J shed 0 bases, with 19 bases lying between them. CDR3 size: 16 residues. DNA of the CDR3: TGCAGTGCTCTCTCAACTCCCGGAGGGCCTAACTATGGCTACACCTTC. Protein product: CSALSTPGGPNYGYTF.

The chain recombines TRBV4-3 with TRBJ1-1; a possible D gene is TRBD1 (5 bases). Trimming took off 4 bases at V and 1 base at J, with 13 bases between the two ends. The CDR3 contains 15 residues. The germline CDR1 and CDR2 sequences are LGHNA and YSLEER. DNA of the CDR3: TGCGCCAGCAGCCTTGGGGGTGAAGGGAACACTGAAGCTTTCTTT. Protein sequence: CASSLGGEGNTEAFF.

This clonotype was counted between two and nine times. This chain uses TRBV5-1 with TRBJ2-1, with D possibly being TRBD1 (6 bases). Germline values: CDR1 SGHRS, CDR2 YFSETQ. CDR3 length: 15 amino acids. Trimming stripped 4 bases from V and 0 bases from J, with 11 bases between. The CDR3 nucleotides read TGCGCCAGCAGCATACAGGGAAGCTCCTACAATGAGCAGTTCTTC. Its protein is CASSIQGSSYNEQFF. Supplemented by reference TRBV5-1 and TRBJ2-1, the full variable domain reads KAGVTQTPRYLIKTRGQQVTLSCSPISGHRSVSWYQQTPGQGLQFLFEYFSETQRNKGNFPGRFSGRQFSNSRSEMNVSTLELGDSALYLCASSIQGSSYNEQFFGPGTRLTVL.

This rearrangement joins TRBV20-1 to TRBJ2-1; D unclear. The length of the CDR3 is 14 residues. Per the germline V gene, CDR1 is DFQATT and CDR2 is SNEGSKA (reference sequence). Trimming took off 0 bases at V and 6 bases at J, with 12 bases between the two ends. CDR3 amino acids: CSARDRAPRNEQFF. For the CDR3, the DNA is TGCAGTGCTAGAGATCGTGCGCCCCGCAATGAGCAGTTCTTC.

This clonotype was counted a single time. Germline is not matched at one junction end, which may reflect a read error. The V call is TRBV6-5, the J call TRBJ2-7, with D unresolved. Germline lookup yields CDR1 MNHEY and CDR2 SVGAGI. The CDR3 contains 15 residues. CDR3 region: CASSYGGGEIYEKYF. In DNA, the CDR3 is TGTGCCAGCAGTTACGGCGGCGGAGAAATCTACGAGAAGTACTTC.

This chain's CDR3 is CATSLDQGHGYTF. The CDR3 nucleotides are TGTGCCACCTCCCTTGACCAAGGACATGGCTACACCTTC. The chain uses TRBV7-2 and TRBJ1-2; the D is unclear. Deletions cut 10 bases from V and 6 bases from J, with 18 bases between. The germline gives CDR1 SGHTA, CDR2 FQGNSA. The CDR3 runs to 13 residues.

This clonotype showed up many times. V and J are TRBV20-1 and TRBJ1-1, with D maybe TRBD1 (6 bases). This CDR3 is built from 15 residues. Trimming took off 6 bases at V and 4 bases at J, with 21 bases between the two ends. From germline, CDR1 is DFQATT and CDR2 SNEGSKA (reference sequence). The DNA for the CDR3 is TGCAGTGCAACCAGGGGCCCCGCAGTGGGCACTGAAGCTTTCTTT. It encodes CSATRGPAVGTEAFF.

In this sample, this clonotype turned up a few times. J is TRBJ2-7 and V is TRBV20-1; 10 bases match TRBD2. Unmatched junction bases numbered 9, after V lost 6 bases and J lost 4 bases. This CDR3 contains 14 residues. The germline CDR1 and CDR2 sequences are DFQATT and SNEGSKA (reference sequence). CDR3 loop: CSAPGRTSGYEQYF. The DNA of the CDR3 is TGCAGTGCCCCGGGCAGGACTAGCGGTTACGAGCAGTACTTC.

V and J are TRBV7-2 and TRBJ2-3; the match to TRBD1 covers 9 bases. With V trimmed by 5 bases and J by 6 bases, 9 bases remained unmatched. Germline V gives CDR1 SGHTA, CDR2 FQGNSA. The CDR3 length is 15 residues. This CDR3 reads CASSIQGARRDTQYF. For the CDR3, the DNA is TGTGCCAGCAGCATACAGGGGGCGCGGAGGGATACGCAGTATTTT.

In this sample, this clonotype turned up a few times. The chain uses TRBV10-3 and TRBJ2-7; 11 bases agree with TRBD1. Losses at the gene ends were 6 bases for V and 7 bases for J; bases not matched to a gene: 11. The CDR3 contains 15 residues. Germline loops: CDR1 ENHRY, CDR2 SYGVKD. The chain's CDR3 is CAISDGTGGRPEQYF. In DNA form, the CDR3 reads TGTGCCATCAGCGACGGGACAGGGGGAAGACCAGAGCAGTACTTC.

This clonotype was recorded a few times. The chain employs TRBV10-2 and TRBJ2-3; maybe TRBD2 (5 bases). Trimming pared 3 bases from V and 3 bases from J, leaving 10 bases between. Germline V gives CDR1 WSHSY, CDR2 SAAADI. The CDR3 has 14 amino acids. The CDR3 loop reads CASSDWERTDTQYF. The DNA for the CDR3 is TGCGCCAGCAGTGATTGGGAGAGGACAGATACGCAGTATTTT.

A few counts support this clonotype. The chain carries TRBV24-1 and TRBJ2-1; TRBD2 matches at 7 bases. The germline V gene has CDR1 KGHDR and CDR2 SFDVKD. J gave up 1 base and V 5 bases, and 10 bases lay outside the gene matches. This CDR3 is 17 amino acids long. CDR3 DNA sequence: TGTGCCACCAGTGTTGACGTCGCGGGAGTTTCCTACAATGAGCAGTTCTTC. This translates into CATSVDVAGVSYNEQFF.

This clonotype was seen only a few times. The chain has TRBV7-9 and TRBJ2-5; 8 bases are shared with TRBD2. J lost 5 bases, V lost 8 bases, and 7 bases had no gene match. The CDR3 is made up of 13 amino acids. CDR1 and CDR2 from the germline V gene are SEHNR and FQNEAQ (reference sequence). CDR3 bases: TGTGCCAGCTCGGGGGGGGCAGAGGAGACCCAGTACTTC. It translates to CASSGGAEETQYF.

This clonotype was picked up a small number of times. The chain couples TRBV7-2 to TRBJ2-1; D is perhaps TRBD2 (7 bases). The CDR3 length is 15 residues. From germline, CDR1 is SGHTA and CDR2 FQGNSA. V lost 3 bases, J lost 8 bases, and 17 bases lay in between. The CDR3 reads CASSFPSRGPDEQFF. For the CDR3, the DNA is TGTGCCAGCAGCTTTCCGTCGCGGGGGCCTGATGAGCAGTTCTTC.

The chain employs TRBV28 and TRBJ2-5; D perhaps matches TRBD1 (5 bases). CDR1 is MDHEN, CDR2 SYDVKM, per germline. V gave up 6 bases and J gave up 2 bases, with 10 bases separating them. This CDR3 is built from 13 residues. The CDR3 DNA sequence: TGTGCCAGCAGAGACAGCAATCAAGAGACCCAGTACTTC. Its protein product is CASRDSNQETQYF.

This clonotype was counted at least ten times. This chain connects TRBV20-1 to TRBJ1-6, with unresolved D. CDR1 and CDR2 (germline): DFQATT, SNEGSKA (reference sequence). The V end was cut by 0 bases, the J end by 7 bases, with 13 bases between. The CDR3 loop spans 15 amino acids. The CDR3 reads CSAREIRGMNSPLHF. CDR3 bases: TGCAGTGCTAGAGAGATCCGGGGTATGAATTCACCCCTCCACTTT.

This clonotype was seen at least ten times. J is TRBJ2-7 and V is TRBV12-3 or TRBV12-4, with D unresolved. The CDR3 length is 15 residues. The V and J ends lost 7 bases and 3 bases respectively, with 19 bases between them. The CDR3: CASTLGPSNLYEQYF. CDR3 bases: TGTGCCAGCACCCTGGGCCCATCAAATCTCTACGAGCAGTACTTC.

In its sample, this clonotype was seen a few times. The V gene is TRBV4-2, the J gene TRBJ1-1; 9 bases fit TRBD1. Trimming at V came to 4 bases and at J to 6 bases, leaving 6 bases not matched to a gene. Per germline, CDR1 LGHNA and CDR2 YNFKEQ. This CDR3 has 14 amino acids. The CDR3 reads CASSPGQGWAEAFF. The CDR3 bases are TGTGCCAGCAGCCCCGGACAGGGGTGGGCTGAAGCTTTCTTT.

This clonotype was seen repeatedly, ten times or more. This chain uses TRBV6-1 with TRBJ1-4; 8 bases line up with TRBD1. This CDR3 comprises 12 residues. J gave up 16 bases and V 2 bases, and 6 bases lay outside the gene matches. In germline, CDR1 is MNHNS, CDR2 SASEGT. CDR3: CASSEWRTGRFF. The CDR3 bases are TGTGCCAGCAGTGAATGGAGGACAGGGAGGTTTTTT.

Ten or more counts support this clonotype. This sequence joins TRBV12-3 or TRBV12-4 and TRBJ1-6; D call uncertain. This CDR3 has 14 residues. The V gene lost 3 bases and the J gene lost 4 bases, with 7 bases spanning the gap. Written as DNA, the CDR3 is TGTGCCAGCAGTTTGTGGGATTATAATTCACCCCTCCACTTT. It encodes CASSLWDYNSPLHF.

Many counts were recorded for this clonotype. The rearrangement links TRBV11-1 to TRBJ2-1; D is unclear. The germline gives CDR1 SGHAT, CDR2 FQDESV (reference sequence). The CDR3 runs 18 residues. V was cut by 2 bases and J by 0 bases, with 17 bases left in between. CDR3 in amino acids: CASSLYRWNASSYNEQFF. In DNA, the CDR3 is TGTGCCAGCAGCTTATACCGGTGGAACGCCAGCTCCTACAATGAGCAGTTCTTC.

In its sample, this clonotype was seen many times. The CDR3 region is CSARDLTGGSYNEQFF. The CDR3 DNA sequence: TGCAGTGCTAGAGACCTAACTGGAGGCTCCTACAATGAGCAGTTCTTC. The genes are TRBV20-1 and TRBJ2-1; TRBD2 is a possible D gene (5 bases). Trimming pared 0 bases from V and 0 bases from J, leaving 12 bases between. Germline assignment: CDR1 DFQATT and CDR2 SNEGSKA (reference sequence). The CDR3 runs 16 residues.

This clonotype appeared many times. The chain couples TRBV20-1 to TRBJ2-5; D call uncertain. Trimming cost V 5 bases and J 5 bases, with 21 bases left between them. Germline loops: CDR1 DFQATT, CDR2 SNEGSKA (reference sequence). The CDR3 is 15 amino acids. CDR3 residues: CSACPRSGLMETQYF. The CDR3 bases are TGCAGTGCTTGTCCAAGGTCAGGTCTTATGGAGACCCAGTACTTC.

This clonotype came up a few times. This chain connects TRBV5-1 to TRBJ1-2; tentatively, D is TRBD1 (5 bases). The ends were cut back, 4 bases at V and 6 bases at J, with 13 bases in the middle. This CDR3 is built from 13 residues. The germline V gene encodes CDR1 SGHRS and CDR2 YFSETQ. The CDR3 loop reads CASSPRVDHGYTF. The CDR3 DNA is TGCGCCAGCAGCCCCAGGGTAGACCATGGCTACACCTTC.

V usage is TRBV6-5 and J usage is TRBJ1-1; D uncertain. From germline, CDR1 is MNHEY and CDR2 SVGAGI. V lost 2 bases and J lost 2, with 15 bases in between. The CDR3 totals 16 residues. The CDR3 loop reads CASSYRRDIRNTEAFF. CDR3 sequence (DNA): TGTGCCAGCAGTTACCGAAGAGACATTCGAAACACTGAAGCTTTCTTT.